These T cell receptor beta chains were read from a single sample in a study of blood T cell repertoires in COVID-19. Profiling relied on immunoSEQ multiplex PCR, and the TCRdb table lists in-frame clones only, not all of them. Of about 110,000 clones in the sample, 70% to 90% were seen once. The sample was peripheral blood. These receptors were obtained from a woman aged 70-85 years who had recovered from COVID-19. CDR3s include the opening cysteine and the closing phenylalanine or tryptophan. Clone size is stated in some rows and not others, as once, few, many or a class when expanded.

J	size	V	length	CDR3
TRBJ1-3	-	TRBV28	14	CASSLGQGPHSIIF
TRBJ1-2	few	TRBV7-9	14	CASSLLRRDYGYTF
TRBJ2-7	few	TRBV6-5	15	CASSYFPTGDGEQYF
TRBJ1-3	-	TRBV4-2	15	CASSETGGPGNTIYF
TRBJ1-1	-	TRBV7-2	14	CASSPQRESTEAFF
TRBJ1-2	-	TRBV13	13	CASSLVNGDGYTF
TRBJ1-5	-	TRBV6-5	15	CASASPGNSNQPQHF
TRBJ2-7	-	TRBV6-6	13	CASSYQTGGGQYF
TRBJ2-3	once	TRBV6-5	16	CASSSGRGGLGDTQYF
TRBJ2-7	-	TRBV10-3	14	CAIRPGQGASEQYF
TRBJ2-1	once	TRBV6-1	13	CASSEASTREQFF
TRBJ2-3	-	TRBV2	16	CASTQRGREAPDTQYF
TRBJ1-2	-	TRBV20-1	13	CSASRDRGLGYTF
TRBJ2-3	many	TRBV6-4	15	CASSDGQGPPDTQYF
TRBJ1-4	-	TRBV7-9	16	CASSLSGQGAGEKLFF